This T cell receptor (beta chain) was sequenced for a study of blood T cell repertoires in COVID-19. Study details: The study drew acute and convalescent COVID-19 samples from the United States, Italy and Spain. Nucleic acid was either cDNA or gDNA, and it came from T cells, B-cell-depleted T cells, or PBMCs.

Authors' data handling: Using reference gene primer amplification, nucleated cell counts were estimated. The assay was immunoSEQ multiplex PCR, and TCRdb's table has in-frame clones only and misses some. The V and J calls and the clone size are those of that table, but D and trimming were determined from the DNA. The sample lists 250,000 to 300,000 clones; 80% to 90% were seen once. Seattle's cohort entered during active infection and was followed longitudinally. CDR1 is SNHLY and CDR2 is FYNNEI in the germline V gene. CDR3 length: 14 amino acids. Trimming shortened V by 2 bases and J by 4 bases, and 9 bases separated the two germline ends.

The material sequenced was peripheral blood. This sequence joins TRBV2 and TRBJ1-5; D is possibly TRBD1 (6 bases). The receptor's source is a woman aged 70 to 79 with COVID-19, enrolled during active disease. The CDR3 DNA reads TGTGCCAGCAGTGAACAGGGGTGGAATCAGCCCCAGCATTTT. Encoded protein: CASSEQGWNQPQHF.